This note documents a single T cell receptor (beta chain) sequence. This clonotype was found a few times. What antigen it recognizes has not been identified. Per-base quality was not reported, and no clone a single base away is much larger than it. The entry originates in a study of blood T cells in healthy people across ages (dated by TCRdb to between 2014 and 2016). About the full investigation: In model experiments, template switching captured about one uniquely barcoded TCR beta cDNA molecule for every two T cells. The study analyzed two additional independent replicas of 1 million unique cDNA reads from the same blood draw for two donors, one aged 18 to 30 and one aged 80 or older. Four age groups were formed from the donors: young (average about 15 years), middle-aged (approximately 39), aged (62) and long-lived (around 82). The study measured age-related changes in TCR beta repertoire diversity using deep sequencing normalized with unique cDNA molecular identifiers. To avoid experimental bias, donors of different ages were spread randomly across the sequencing lanes.

Relative to germline, V is missing 10 bases and J is missing 0 bases, with 4 bases of the junction outside any gene match. CDR3 length: 14 amino acids, cysteine to phenylalanine. The entry retains the CDR3 DNA only, 42 bases that are in frame from base 1. Reading the germline V gene gives CDR1 MNHEY and CDR2 SVGEGT. Receptor amplification or capture employed 5' RACE. Sequencing relied on an Illumina HiSeq 2500. A second PCR of about 6 to 11 cycles was performed with a sample-barcoded 5' primer and a J-beta primer mix. A template-switch 5' adaptor carrying 12 random nucleotides introduced a unique molecular identifier onto each TCR beta cDNA molecule. Each sample yielded at least 2.5 million CDR3-containing paired-end reads. First-strand cDNA synthesis was performed from all RNA using the Mint cDNA synthesis kit, with priming by a TRBC-specific oligonucleotide. All cDNA was treated with uracil-DNA glycosylase and then went through a first 18-cycle PCR with the universal primers M1SS and BC2_uni_R. In the source study's methods: For normalization, 1 million high-quality reads, each with a distinct molecular identifier, were randomly selected from each sample. Instead of being binned into consensus sequences, reads that shared molecular identifiers were thrown out. CDR3 identification, clonotype clustering and error correction used MiTCR with a Q25 quality threshold and the strictest error-elimination algorithm. A nonparametric unseen species model with Euler transformation was used to estimate lower-bound total TCR beta diversity. TCRdb trimmed public reads at Q25 via fastp, called clones via MiXCR and kept in-frame beta chains. Identical CDR3 protein sequences are pooled into one entry, listed with their most common genes and DNA. These V and J calls are TCRdb output, not the study's own analysis. Recorded for this sample are about 900,000 distinct CDR3 sequences; around 48% of them occurred a single time. The ten most abundant clones make up roughly 13% of the sample.

Points the paper makes about the study in general: The long-lived group showed more naive CD4+ T cells, fewer expanded clones and increased TCR diversity than the aged group, suggesting age selection. Since profiling was done on bulk unsorted PBMCs, naive and antigen-experienced compartments could not be conclusively compared. Estimates of total diversity based on one million sequenced T cells were regarded as lower bounds and as underestimates. Observed TCR beta diversity correlated strongly with the percentage of naive T cells measured by flow cytometry. Observed TCR beta diversity per million T cells fell roughly linearly with age, and a significant reduction was already apparent by age roughly 41. Because the CMV infection status of the donors was unknown, age-related changes in expanded clonotypes may potentially have been confounded.

The donors were 40 or so Caucasian individuals from Russia, aged roughly 6 to 90 years, who were systemically healthy. Each donor gave roughly 9.5 milliliters of peripheral blood, collected into EDTA-treated Vacutainer tubes. PBMCs were isolated by Ficoll-Paque density-gradient centrifugation, with at least 7 million obtained per sample. Trizol reagent was used to extract total RNA from the PBMCs, yielding at least 5 micrograms per sample. The percentages of naive CD45RAhigh/CD27high T cells were determined by flow cytometry on a PBMC aliquot from every donor. The source is a man aged 25-45 years in good health. This receptor chain uses TRBV6-2 or TRBV6-3 and TRBJ2-3, with TRBD2 identical over 10 junction bases. The sequenced sample was blood. The CDR3 here reads CATKAGGSTDTQYF. At the DNA level, the sequence is TGTGCCACCAAAGCGGGGGGGAGCACAGATACGCAGTATTTT.